Listed below are T cell receptor beta chains from one sample, sequenced in a study of blood T cells in healthy people across ages. TCRdb re-derived calls from the 5' RACE reads in MiXCR, one entry per CDR3 protein. The repertoire has around 850,000 distinct CDR3 sequences, 30% to 45% of them found once; the top ten carry 13%. The material sequenced was blood. These receptors all come from a man aged 18 to 29 in good health. Each CDR3 is given with its conserved first and last residue. The D gene is left open where the match is weak. The listing skips clone size in some rows; elsewhere it reads once, few, many or a size class.

TRBV3-1	TRBD1	TRBJ2-2	-	CASTQQGATGELFF	TGTGCCAGCACTCAACAGGGGGCAACCGGGGAGCTGTTTTTT
TRBV20-1	-	TRBJ2-1	-	CSARNRAVHEQFF	TGCAGTGCTAGAAACCGAGCCGTACATGAGCAGTTCTTC
TRBV7-2	-	TRBJ2-1	-	CASSFGPLQYEQFF	TGTGCCAGCAGCTTCGGGCCTCTACAATATGAGCAGTTCTTC
TRBV7-8	-	TRBJ1-2	many	CASSPLGDGGYTF	TGTGCCAGCAGCCCCCTCGGGGATGGGGGCTACACCTTC
TRBV7-6	TRBD1	TRBJ2-2	-	CASSLKGALMDTGELFF	TGTGCCAGCAGCTTAAAGGGGGCGTTGATGGACACCGGGGAGCTGTTTTTT
TRBV25-1	TRBD1	TRBJ2-1	-	CASSDPDRGIYNEQFF	TGTGCCAGCAGTGATCCCGACAGGGGCATCTACAATGAGCAGTTCTTC
TRBV30	-	TRBJ2-7	many	CAWTPFLSSYEQYF	TGTGCCTGGACACCCTTTTTGAGCTCCTACGAGCAGTACTTC
TRBV4-1	-	TRBJ1-1	-	CASSQDSGAAEAFF	TGCGCCAGCAGCCAAGATTCGGGGGCGGCTGAAGCTTTCTTT
TRBV20-1	-	TRBJ1-3	-	CSAVGSTGNTIYF	TGCAGTGCTGTAGGGTCAACTGGAAACACCATATATTTT
TRBV15	-	TRBJ2-1	many	CATGGGLSYNEQFF	TGTGCCACCGGGGGGGGCCTCTCCTACAATGAGCAGTTCTTC
TRBV7-2	-	TRBJ2-3	few	CASSVVATDTQYF	TGTGCCAGCAGCGTAGTGGCCACAGATACGCAGTATTTT
TRBV12-3/TRBV12-4	TRBD1	TRBJ1-2	many	CASSLEGAFYGYTF	TGTGCCAGCAGTTTAGAGGGGGCATTCTATGGCTACACCTTC
TRBV20-1	TRBD1	TRBJ1-4	-	CSARVRQGARLREKLFF	TGCAGTGCTAGAGTGAGACAGGGGGCGCGGCTTCGGGAAAAACTGTTTTTT
TRBV20-1	-	TRBJ1-4	few	CSARDFSGRGNEKLFF	TGCAGTGCTAGAGATTTTTCCGGCAGGGGAAATGAAAAACTGTTTTTT
TRBV6-2/TRBV6-3	TRBD2	TRBJ2-5	few	CASSFSSGGGETQYF	TGTGCCAGCAGTTTTTCTAGCGGGGGAGGGGAGACCCAGTACTTC
TRBV5-5	-	TRBJ2-7	-	CASSLIQGTNEQYF	TGTGCCAGCAGCTTGATACAGGGAACTAATGAGCAGTACTTC
TRBV29-1	-	TRBJ2-7	-	CSVASGNSYNEQYF	TGCAGCGTTGCCTCAGGAAACTCCTACAATGAGCAGTACTTC
TRBV9	-	TRBJ2-2	-	CASSVASDANTGELFF	TGTGCCAGCAGCGTAGCCTCGGACGCGAACACCGGGGAGCTGTTTTTT
TRBV20-1	TRBD2	TRBJ2-5	few	CSARPRLAGVRETQYF	TGCAGTGCTAGACCCCGACTAGCGGGGGTCAGAGAGACCCAGTACTTC
TRBV2	TRBD1	TRBJ1-1	-	CASRPYTGDTEAFF	TGTGCCAGCAGACCGTACACAGGGGACACTGAAGCTTTCTTT
TRBV3-1	-	TRBJ1-4	few	CASSQDRAVATNEKLFF	TGTGCCAGCAGCCAAGATCGGGCCGTCGCAACTAATGAAAAACTGTTTTTT
TRBV5-6	TRBD1	TRBJ2-5	-	CASSPDRGRSEQYF	TGTGCCAGCAGCCCTGACAGGGGTCGGAGTGAGCAGTACTTC